These 28 T cell receptor beta chains originate from one sample sequenced in a study of beta chain features in type 1 diabetes. The study reverse transcribed the entire isolated RNA, so it sequenced expressed TCRB transcripts. Profiled with immunoSEQ multiplex PCR; TCRdb holds only in-frame clones, not every one. The sample shows about 400,000 clones, 10% to 15% of them seen only once. What was sequenced was naive CD4+ T cells from blood. The source of these receptors is a man between 18 and 29 years old in good health.

This clone was counted a few times. V gene TRBV9 combines with J gene TRBJ1-6; D ambiguous. V lost 3 bases and J 7 bases, leaving 8 bases between the germline ends. The CDR3 has 13 amino acids. CDR1 is SGDLS and CDR2 is YYNGEE in the germline V gene. DNA of the CDR3: TGTGCCAGCAGCGAAGGAGGGAATTCACCCCTCCACTTT. The encoded protein is CASSEGGNSPLHF.

CDR3 sequence reads: CSVEDPRGNTIYF. CDR3 coding DNA: TGCAGCGTTGAAGATCCCAGGGGAAACACCATATATTTT. This chain joins TRBV29-1 and TRBJ1-3; no clear D gene. The CDR3 contains 13 residues. Germline CDR1 reads SQVTM; CDR2 reads ANQGSEA. Trimming left V 0 bases short and J 4 bases short, with 7 bases between.

In this sample, this clone turned up a few times. J is TRBJ1-5 and V is TRBV30; D is perhaps TRBD1 (5 bases). Trimming pared 2 bases from V and 6 bases from J, leaving 14 bases between. Germline CDR1 reads GTSNPN; CDR2 reads SVGIG (reference sequence). The CDR3 is made up of 14 amino acids. In DNA, the CDR3 is TGTGCCTGGAGTAACCCCCCCGGGGGTCAGCCCCAGCATTTT. Its protein product is CAWSNPPGGQPQHF.

This clone was detected only a few times. J is TRBJ2-6 and V is TRBV19, with unresolved D. V dropped 4 bases and J dropped 0 bases, with 7 bases sitting between them. CDR3 length equals 15 residues. In germline, CDR1 is LNHDA, CDR2 SQIVND (reference sequence). The CDR3 DNA follows: TGTGCCAGTAGTACCAGACACTCTGGGGCCAACGTCCTGACTTTC. This encodes CASSTRHSGANVLTF.

The table lists this clone with a few counts. The chain couples TRBV9 to TRBJ2-2, with TRBD2 matching 7 bases. The CDR3 has 16 residues. Germline values: CDR1 SGDLS, CDR2 YYNGEE. V was pared by 6 bases and J by 3 bases, with 11 bases of the junction left unmatched. The CDR3 region is CASTHEAGRDTGELFF. The DNA for the CDR3 is TGTGCCAGCACTCACGAAGCGGGGCGCGACACCGGGGAGCTGTTTTTT.

The chain couples TRBV7-6 to TRBJ2-7; possible D gene TRBD2, 5 bases. From germline, CDR1 is SGHVS and CDR2 FNYEAQ. Trimming removed 1 base from V and 5 bases from J, with 12 bases in between. The CDR3 sequence is 14 residues long. CDR3 loop: CASSLEVAGNEQYF. Here the CDR3 DNA reads TGTGCCAGCAGCTTAGAAGTGGCCGGGAACGAGCAGTACTTC.

This clone was detected only a few times. The chain couples TRBV11-1 to TRBJ1-4; TRBD1 matches 9 bases. The CDR3 extends over 14 amino acids. Germline CDR1 SGHAT, CDR2 FQDESV (reference sequence). V lost 4 bases to trimming and J lost 7 bases; unmatched junction nucleotides: 4. CDR3 DNA sequence: TGTGCCAGCAGCTACAGGGGGCGCGGTGAAAAACTGTTTTTT. Protein sequence: CASSYRGRGEKLFF.

In this sample, this clone turned up a few times. The chain joins TRBV7-2 to TRBJ2-3; 10 bases map to TRBD1. CDR1 and CDR2 from the germline V gene are SGHTA and FQGNSA. The CDR3 is made up of 15 amino acids. V shed 1 base, J shed 7 bases, and the junction held 5 bases outside the gene matches. CDR3 sequence (DNA): TGTGCCAGCAGCTTAGGGGGACAGGGGCGCCATACGCAGTATTTT. It specifies CASSLGGQGRHTQYF.

The rearrangement uses TRBV2 and TRBJ2-5; weak D call: TRBD1 (5 bases). V was trimmed by 2 bases and J by 4 bases, leaving 14 bases between them. This CDR3 contains 15 residues. Germline V gives CDR1 SNHLY, CDR2 FYNNEI. In DNA form, the CDR3 reads TGTGCCAGCAGTGAACAGGGCGGCGTTTTAGAGACCCAGTACTTC. Translation gives CASSEQGGVLETQYF.

This chain joins TRBV9 and TRBJ1-5; D is undetermined. The V gene lost 0 bases and the J gene lost 0 bases, with 7 bases spanning the gap. Per the germline V gene, CDR1 is SGDLS and CDR2 is YYNGEE. The CDR3 runs 15 residues. Here the CDR3 reads CASSVGADSNQPQHF. In nucleotides, the CDR3 is TGTGCCAGCAGCGTAGGGGCCGATAGCAATCAGCCCCAGCATTTT. Full variable domain (outside the CDR3, taken from reference TRBV9 and TRBJ1-5): DSGVTQTPKHLITATGQRVTLRCSPRSGDLSVYWYQQSLDQGLQFLIQYYNGEERAKGNILERFSAQQFPDLHSELNLSSLELGDSALYFCASSVGADSNQPQHFGDGTRLSIL.

This clone has more than one count but fewer than ten. This rearrangement joins TRBV11-2 to TRBJ2-7, with TRBD1 matching 8 bases. V was clipped by 1 base and J by 2 bases; unmatched bases: 10. Germline loops: CDR1 SGHAT, CDR2 FQNNGV. The CDR3 has 17 residues. The CDR3 DNA is TGTGCCAGCAGCTTAGCACTTTTCTCGGGACAGGCCTACGAGCAGTACTTC. This codes for CASSLALFSGQAYEQYF.

The rearrangement links TRBV5-4 to TRBJ2-3, with D perhaps matching TRBD1 (6 bases). The CDR3 runs to 16 residues. Germline CDR1 and CDR2: SGHNT and YYREEE (reference sequence). The ends were cut back, 2 bases at V and 0 bases at J, with 13 bases in the middle. Here the CDR3 DNA reads TGTGCCAGCAGCTTTCGGAGGACAGTGAGCACAGATACGCAGTATTTT. Translation: CASSFRRTVSTDTQYF.

This clone was counted a few times. The rearrangement uses TRBV11-2 and TRBJ2-1; D call uncertain. The CDR3 spans 13 residues. Germline CDR1 SGHAT, CDR2 FQNNGV. Between the trimmed V and J ends, which lost 1 base and 6 bases, there was a span of 7 bases. This chain's CDR3 is CASSLAMANEQFF. The CDR3 coding sequence is TGTGCCAGCAGCTTAGCCATGGCCAATGAGCAGTTCTTC.

The chain joins TRBV10-3 to TRBJ2-5, with 10 bases fitting TRBD1. The germline CDR1 and CDR2 sequences are ENHRY and SYGVKD. The CDR3 totals 14 residues. Losses at the gene ends were 4 bases for V and 5 bases for J; bases not matched to a gene: 4. CDR3 in DNA: TGTGCCATCAGTGGAGACAGGGGGCAGGAGACCCAGTACTTC. Translating gives CAISGDRGQETQYF.

The rearrangement uses TRBV7-9 and TRBJ2-7; tentatively, D is TRBD2 (6 bases). The CDR3 length is 15 residues. V lost 4 bases, J lost 7 bases, and 20 bases lay in between. From germline, CDR1 is SEHNR and CDR2 FQNEAQ (reference sequence). The chain's CDR3 is CASSSPGMVGGEQYF. Written as DNA, the CDR3 is TGTGCCAGCAGCTCCCCGGGTATGGTGGGGGGTGAGCAGTACTTC.

The chain links TRBV7-9 to TRBJ2-3, with TRBD2 matching 9 bases. Looked up from germline, CDR1 is SEHNR and CDR2 is FQNEAQ (reference sequence). This CDR3 comprises 15 residues. Losses at the gene ends were 2 bases for V and 1 base for J; bases not matched to a gene: 1. The CDR3 here is CASSLLAGRTDTQYF. CDR3 coding DNA: TGTGCCAGCAGCTTACTAGCGGGGCGCACAGATACGCAGTATTTT.

V is TRBV18 and J is TRBJ2-3; the match to TRBD1 covers 10 bases. CDR1 KGHSH and CDR2 LQKENI come from the germline V gene. CDR3 length: 15 amino acids. V shed 3 bases and J 4 bases; nucleotides not matched to a gene: 4. For the CDR3, the DNA is TGTGCCAGCTCACCCCGGGACAGGGGACCAGATACGCAGTATTTT. It is translated as CASSPRDRGPDTQYF.

This clone was seen a handful of times. This rearrangement joins TRBV27 to TRBJ1-2; 9 bases match TRBD1. V dropped 3 bases and J dropped 4; count of bases not matched to a gene: 3. Germline CDR1 and CDR2: MNHEY and SMNVEV (reference sequence). The CDR3 is 14 amino acids. CDR3 sequence reads: CASSFLTGGYGYTF. In DNA, the CDR3 is TGTGCCAGCAGTTTCCTGACAGGGGGCTATGGCTACACCTTC.

The chain links TRBV28 to TRBJ1-2, with D maybe TRBD1 (6 bases). V was trimmed by 7 bases and J by 2 bases, leaving 8 bases between them. The CDR3 loop spans 12 amino acids. Germline V CDR1 and CDR2: MDHEN, SYDVKM. Here the CDR3 reads CASTTGNYGYTF. The CDR3 DNA reads as TGTGCCAGCACGACAGGAAACTATGGCTACACCTTC.

V is TRBV4-2 and J is TRBJ2-1, with TRBD2 identical over 9 bases. The CDR3 spans 18 residues. V trimming: 0 bases; J trimming: 6 bases; junction bases outside the gene matches: 12. Germline V gives CDR1 LGHNA, CDR2 YNFKEQ. The CDR3 sequence: CASSQDGVAGVKLNEQFF. The CDR3 DNA is TGTGCCAGCAGCCAAGATGGGGTAGCGGGAGTCAAGCTCAATGAGCAGTTCTTC.

This clone was detected only a few times. The chain employs TRBV18 and TRBJ1-5; D is perhaps TRBD1 (6 bases). This CDR3 comprises 16 residues. The V end lost 2 bases, the J end lost 5 bases, and 16 bases lay between the germline ends. Per germline, CDR1 KGHSH and CDR2 LQKENI. The CDR3 bases are TGTGCCAGCTCACCAAGGGGGACGGTGGTACATCAGCCCCAGCATTTT. Translation: CASSPRGTVVHQPQHF.

The V and J genes are TRBV4-1 and TRBJ2-3; 10 bases align to TRBD2. Germline-derived CDR1 and CDR2 are MGHRA and YSYEKL. This CDR3 is 19 amino acids long. With 3 bases clipped from V and 7 bases from J, the junction kept 19 bases outside the gene matches. The CDR3 DNA is TGCGCCAGCAGCCACCCCTTCGGGGGGAGAGCGGGAGGGTTTAATACGCAGTATTTT. Amino acid sequence: CASSHPFGGRAGGFNTQYF.

This clone was counted a few times. V gene TRBV29-1 combines with J gene TRBJ1-1, with 8 bases that match TRBD1. There are 12 residues in the CDR3. The J segment lost 1 base and the V segment lost 8 bases, leaving 3 bases of the junction unmatched. Germline V gene sequence: CDR1 SQVTM, CDR2 ANQGSEA. The CDR3 protein is CSYGQGNTEAFF. DNA of the CDR3: TGCAGCTATGGACAGGGGAACACTGAAGCTTTCTTT.

This clone was seen more than once but under ten times. The gene calls are TRBV7-8 and TRBJ2-1, with 7 bases that match TRBD1. Per the germline V gene, CDR1 is SGHVS and CDR2 is FQNEAQ. The CDR3 runs to 13 residues. The junction had 4 bases not matched to a gene; V was cut back by 5 bases and J by 6 bases. CDR3 sequence reads: CASSPGTANEQFF. CDR3 coding DNA: TGTGCCAGCAGCCCAGGGACAGCCAATGAGCAGTTCTTC.

The V call is TRBV30, the J call TRBJ1-5, with 7 bases identical to TRBD1. The junction had 7 bases not matched to a gene; V was cut back by 2 bases and J by 3 bases. Looked up from germline, CDR1 is GTSNPN and CDR2 is SVGIG (reference sequence). The CDR3 is 15 residues long. CDR3 region: CAWSTAGTVNQPQHF. The CDR3 coding sequence is TGTGCCTGGAGTACTGCCGGGACAGTCAATCAGCCCCAGCATTTT.

V gene TRBV7-9 combines with J gene TRBJ2-5; D is unclear. This CDR3 has 16 amino acids. V was cut by 5 bases and J by 2 bases, with 18 bases left in between. Germline CDR1 SEHNR, CDR2 FQNEAQ (reference sequence). CDR3 nucleotide sequence: TGTGCCAGCAGCCTGCGCCGTGTAGCCACACAAGAGACCCAGTACTTC. This codes for CASSLRRVATQETQYF.

There are a few counts of this clone. The rearrangement links TRBV4-2 to TRBJ1-2; 7 bases agree with TRBD1. The germline CDR1 and CDR2 sequences are LGHNA and YNFKEQ. The CDR3 sequence is 13 residues long. V was clipped by 7 bases and J by 5 bases; unmatched bases: 7. CDR3 coding DNA: TGTGCCAGCAACAGGGGCCGGCGGTATGGCTACACCTTC. Translating it yields CASNRGRRYGYTF.

The chain employs TRBV5-4 and TRBJ2-7; 7 nucleotides align to TRBD1. This CDR3 contains 12 residues. The trim removed 5 bases at V and 6 bases at J, leaving 5 bases unmatched. The germline CDR1 and CDR2 sequences are SGHNT and YYREEE (reference sequence). CDR3 in DNA: TGTGCCAGCAGACGGACAGGAGGCGAGCAGTACTTC. This sequence encodes CASRRTGGEQYF.